This TCR beta chain came from a study of T cells after yellow fever vaccination. This clonotype was detected only a few times. TCRdb redid the calling of the 5' RACE reads with MiXCR, one entry per CDR3 protein. The data show hundreds of thousands of distinct CDR3 sequences, around 10% seen once. The CDR3 sequence is 17 residues long. Trimming removed 1 base at V and 2 bases at J, with 15 bases between. Germline V gene data show CDR1 as SGDLS and CDR2 as YYNGEE. Sequenced material: PBMCs, taken on the day of the first yellow fever vaccination. The TCR sequence derives from a man aged 18 to 35 who received the YFV17D yellow fever vaccine. The V and J genes are TRBV9 and TRBJ2-2; TRBD2 is a possible D gene (5 bases). The CDR3 bases are TGTGCCAGCAGCGTAAGTGGGAGCCACCTAAACACCGGGGAGCTGTTTTTT. Its translation: CASSVSGSHLNTGELFF.